These 11 T cell receptor beta chains originate from one sample sequenced in a study of shared T cell receptors in the human thymus. Measured with immunoSEQ multiplex PCR; TCRdb has only the in-frame clones, and not every one. The sample has about 380,000 clones, around 93% seen once. Specimen: thymocytes. These receptor sequences come from a human donor.

V is TRBV5-4 and J is TRBJ2-1; TRBD1 matches 9 bases. V trimming: 3 bases; J trimming: 5 bases; junction bases outside the gene matches: 9. Germline CDR1 and CDR2: SGHNT and YYREEE (reference sequence). The length of the CDR3 is 16 residues. The CDR3 loop reads CASSSDPGQGHNEQFF. The DNA of the CDR3 is TGTGCCAGCAGCTCAGACCCGGGACAGGGCCACAATGAGCAGTTCTTC.

The V call is TRBV29-1, the J call TRBJ1-2; D is possibly TRBD1 (5 bases). Germline V gene data show CDR1 as SQVTM and CDR2 as ANQGSEA. V was cut by 7 bases and J by 5 bases, with 11 bases left in between. The CDR3 sequence is 11 residues long. The CDR3 here is CSEGNGYGYTF. CDR3 nucleotides: TGCAGCGAGGGGAATGGGTATGGCTACACCTTC. The entire variable domain, with the rest obtained from reference TRBV29-1 and TRBJ1-2, is as follows: SAVISQKPSRDICQRGTSLTIQCQVDSQVTMMFWYRQQPGQSLTLIATANQGSEATYESGFVIDKFPISRPNLTFSTLTVSNMSPEDSSIYLCSEGNGYGYTFGSGTRLTVV.

This clone was recorded once. The V gene is TRBV9, the J gene TRBJ1-5, with D tentatively TRBD1 (6 bases). Germline CDR1 reads SGDLS; CDR2 reads YYNGEE. The CDR3 covers 16 residues. Trimming shortened V by 0 bases and J by 5 bases, and 15 bases separated the two germline ends. CDR3 DNA sequence: TGTGCCAGCAGCGTAGGGGCAGGGGAGGAGGATCAGCCCCAGCATTTT. Translation gives CASSVGAGEEDQPQHF. The variable domain in full, with the rest retrieved from reference TRBV9 and TRBJ1-5, is DSGVTQTPKHLITATGQRVTLRCSPRSGDLSVYWYQQSLDQGLQFLIQYYNGEERAKGNILERFSAQQFPDLHSELNLSSLELGDSALYFCASSVGAGEEDQPQHFGDGTRLSIL.

This sequence joins TRBV28 and TRBJ2-4; TRBD1 matches 7 bases. The CDR3 consists of 13 residues. From germline, CDR1 is MDHEN and CDR2 SYDVKM. With 7 bases clipped from V and 7 bases from J, the junction kept 7 bases outside the gene matches. CDR3 in amino acids: CASKQGSQNIQYF. The DNA for the CDR3 is TGTGCCAGCAAACAGGGGAGTCAGAACATTCAGTACTTC.

This clone was detected a few times. CDR3 region: CASSVIKDTEAFF. CDR3 in DNA: TGTGCCAGCAGCGTGATCAAAGACACTGAAGCTTTCTTT. This chain joins TRBV9 and TRBJ1-1; no definite D call. V was clipped by 2 bases and J by 3 bases, with 8 bases between them. CDR1 and CDR2 (germline): SGDLS, YYNGEE. The CDR3 spans 13 residues.

J is TRBJ2-7 and V is TRBV28, with 9 bases aligning to TRBD2. The V segment lost 6 bases and the J segment 0 bases; nucleotides outside the gene matches: 15. This CDR3 is 18 amino acids long. From germline, CDR1 is MDHEN and CDR2 SYDVKM. The CDR3 DNA reads as TGTGCCAGCAGCCCGGACCTTACTAGCGGGCCGATCTCCTACGAGCAGTACTTC. Translation: CASSPDLTSGPISYEQYF.

The chain has TRBV28 and TRBJ2-1; TRBD2 agrees at 12 bases. Germline V gene lookup returns CDR1 MDHEN and CDR2 SYDVKM. The CDR3 length is 19 residues. Trimming took 3 bases from V and 2 from J; bases not matched to a gene: 11. CDR3 DNA sequence: TGTGCCAGCAGTTTGGGGGGACTAGCGGGCCAGCTAACCTACAATGAGCAGTTCTTC. It encodes CASSLGGLAGQLTYNEQFF.

This sequence joins TRBV7-3 and TRBJ2-3, with 11 nucleotides matching TRBD2. Per germline, CDR1 SGHTA and CDR2 FQGTGA. The CDR3 sequence is 16 residues long. The ends lost 4 bases at V and 2 bases at J; junction bases unmatched: 5. The chain's CDR3 is CASSSKTSGNTDTQYF. CDR3 nucleotides: TGTGCCAGCAGCTCGAAGACTAGCGGGAACACAGATACGCAGTATTTT.

The chain employs TRBV5-6 and TRBJ2-7, with D possibly matching TRBD2 (5 bases). Germline assignment: CDR1 SGHDT and CDR2 YYEEEE. This CDR3 spans 14 amino acids. Trimming left V 3 bases short and J 3 bases short, with 13 bases between. The CDR3, as DNA: TGTGCCAGCAGCTCGGACTTTCAATTCTACGAGCAGTACTTC. Amino acids: CASSSDFQFYEQYF. The complete variable domain, with remaining parts taken from reference TRBV5-6 and TRBJ2-7, reads DAGVTQSPTHLIKTRGQQVTLRCSPKSGHDTVSWYQQALGQGPQFIFQYYEEEERQRGNFPDRFSGHQFPNYSSELNVNALLLGDSALYLCASSSDFQFYEQYFGPGTRLTVT.

V is TRBV13 and J is TRBJ2-1; a weak D match, TRBD1 (7 bases). Trimming cost V 4 bases and J 1 base, with 17 bases left between them. This CDR3 has 17 residues. Germline loops: CDR1 PRHDT, CDR2 FYEKMQ (reference sequence). CDR3 loop: CASSSPEEGASYNEQFF. DNA for the CDR3: TGTGCCAGCAGCTCCCCGGAGGAGGGGGCATCCTACAATGAGCAGTTCTTC.

The chain joins TRBV4-3 to TRBJ1-4, with 8 nucleotides matching TRBD1. J was trimmed by 5 bases and V by 3 bases; bases with no gene match: 8. There are 16 residues in the CDR3. Germline loops: CDR1 LGHNA, CDR2 YSLEER. This chain's CDR3 is CASSHATGAPNEKLFF. For the CDR3, the DNA is TGCGCCAGCAGCCACGCGACAGGGGCTCCCAATGAAAAACTGTTTTTT.